This TCR beta chain originates from a study of T cells in Graves' hyperthyroidism and ophthalmopathy. If no ophthalmopathy progression occurred within 18 months, Graves' hyperthyroidism was stable. The hyperthyroidism patients had all been newly diagnosed, and their disease duration was under 2 months. Their ages ranged from 18 to 65 years. PBMCs were obtained from over 8.5 ml fresh peripheral blood. With regard to this clonotype: Antigen specificity is unknown.

The source material, RNA transcripts, was used to amplify TCR beta CDR3 regions. The primer set for the first-round RT-PCR of the TCR CDR3 was HTBI. TCRdb redid the calling of the multiplex PCR reads with MiXCR, one entry per CDR3 protein. The profile shows roughly 350,000 distinct CDR3 sequences, approximately 15% of them singletons. Study-level points and caveats: Ophthalmopathy could be told apart from stable hyperthyroidism with a 13 V-J model.

Germline loops: CDR1 SEHNR, CDR2 FQNEAQ (reference sequence). The CDR3 length is 15 residues. Between the trimmed V and J ends, which lost 1 base and 4 bases, there was a span of 12 bases. Sequencing was carried out using blood. This sequence was found in a woman in her twenties or thirties with Graves' hyperthyroidism. The chain combines TRBV7-9 with TRBJ2-3, with a weak D call TRBD2 (6 bases). CDR3 nucleotide sequence: TGTGCCAGCAGCTTAGAGCTACTAGCAGCAGATACGCAGTATTTT. Translated: CASSLELLAADTQYF.